Below, one T cell receptor (beta chain) is given with its context. The antigen remains undetermined. A read error may explain this, as a much larger clone is one base away. The data are from a study of neurological immune-mediated disorders. Time point: longitudinal time-point 3. 2 million PBMCs stored at -80 C were the source of the unsorted libraries. cDNA was made by 5'RACE with 10-nucleotide random UMIs. In TCRdb, the 5' RACE reads were re-called with MiXCR into one record per CDR3 protein. This sample has around 100,000 distinct CDR3 sequences, with 10% to 12% found just once. V was clipped by 3 bases and J by 2 bases, with 10 bases between them. There are 14 residues in the CDR3. Notes on the study in general: The absence of shared CDR3 amino acid sequences among expanded clones across subjects suggests private repertoires in all groups.

This chain connects TRBV12-3 or TRBV12-4 to TRBJ1-2, with D hard to call. Sequences were obtained from PBMCs. The sequence derives from a female donor with HTLV-1-associated myelopathy (HAM/TSP). CDR3 loop: CASSFVWQNYGYTF. The CDR3 DNA reads as TGTGCCAGCAGTTTCGTATGGCAGAACTATGGCTACACCTTC.